This TCR beta chain derives from a study of cytomegalovirus exposure and HLA in healthy donors. As regards this clone: Its antigen is as yet unknown.

CDR1 and CDR2 from the germline V gene are MNHEY and SVGAGI. The CDR3 totals 13 residues. V lost 6 bases, J lost 0 bases, and 8 bases lay in between. In the PCR, 60 Vbeta and 13 Jbeta primers were used. Measured with immunoSEQ multiplex PCR; TCRdb has only the in-frame clones, and not every one. The sample has about 180,000 clones, more than 60% seen once. Study-level points and caveats: Approximately 18,000 TCR beta sequences were associated with HLA alleles at 0.05 false discovery rate in a later analysis. Most TCR beta V segments were productive about 87% or about 30% of the time in an earlier analysis.

The receptor comes from a man aged 18 to 29 in good health and CMV-seronegative. Sequencing input: PBMCs. V usage is TRBV6-5 and J usage is TRBJ2-5; weak D call: TRBD2 (5 bases). The CDR3 protein is CASRTGDQETQYF. CDR3 DNA sequence: TGTGCCAGCAGGACCGGGGACCAAGAGACCCAGTACTTC.